Listed here are 15 T cell receptor beta chains from one sample, sequenced in a study of cytomegalovirus exposure and HLA in healthy donors. PCR primers comprised 60 Vbeta and 13 Jbeta primers. The assay was immunoSEQ multiplex PCR, and TCRdb's table has in-frame clones only and misses some. The sample consists of roughly 100,000 clones, about 12% of them appearing once. The sample comprised PBMCs. Every receptor here comes from a man aged 35-49 years in good health and CMV-seropositive.

The chain recombines TRBV19 with TRBJ1-5; D gene ambiguous. Germline V gives CDR1 LNHDA, CDR2 SQIVND (reference sequence). CDR3 length: 14 residues. The V and J ends lost 6 bases and 5 bases respectively, with 14 bases between them. CDR3 bases: TGTGCCAGTAGCATTCCTGCCCTAGATCAGCCCCAGCATTTT. This codes for CASSIPALDQPQHF.

The chain links TRBV28 to TRBJ2-7; no firm D call. The CDR3 is 13 residues long. Germline loops: CDR1 MDHEN, CDR2 SYDVKM. Trimming took 3 bases from V and 6 from J, leaving 12 bases between them. CDR3 region: CASSFQRPGEQYF. In DNA form, the CDR3 reads TGTGCCAGCAGTTTCCAGAGGCCGGGCGAGCAGTACTTC.

J is TRBJ1-5 and V is TRBV19; TRBD1 matches 7 bases. J was trimmed by 7 bases and V by 2 bases; bases with no gene match: 5. Germline CDR1 and CDR2: LNHDA and SQIVND (reference sequence). CDR3 length equals 14 residues. The CDR3 spells CASSIIGGRQPQHF. CDR3 bases: TGTGCCAGTAGTATAATAGGGGGCAGACAGCCCCAGCATTTT. The full variable domain, with the rest looked up from reference TRBV19 and TRBJ1-5, is DGGITQSPKYLFRKEGQNVTLSCEQNLNHDAMYWYRQDPGQGLRLIYYSQIVNDFQKGDIAEGYSVSREKKESFPLTVTSAQKNPTAFYLCASSIIGGRQPQHFGDGTRLSIL.

This chain links TRBV12-5 with TRBJ2-1, with TRBD2 matching over 8 bases. V lost 7 bases and J lost 1; bases outside the gene matches: 6. The germline gives CDR1 LGHNT, CDR2 FRNRAP. The CDR3 loop spans 15 amino acids. In DNA, the CDR3 is TGTGCTAGTGCCGTAGCGGGATCTTCCTACAATGAGCAGTTCTTC. The encoded protein is CASAVAGSSYNEQFF.

This clone was seen a handful of times. This sequence joins TRBV6-6 and TRBJ2-5; D unresolved. Germline CDR1 MNHNY, CDR2 SVGAGI (reference sequence). The CDR3 has 11 residues. V was pared by 8 bases and J by 5 bases, with 9 bases between. CDR3 sequence reads: CASGHSETQYF. The CDR3 coding sequence is TGTGCCAGCGGGCACTCTGAGACCCAGTACTTC.

In its sample, this clone was seen a few times. The chain links TRBV7-2 to TRBJ2-2, with TRBD2 matching 10 bases. This CDR3 is built from 16 residues. Per the germline V gene, CDR1 is SGHTA and CDR2 is FQGNSA. The junction had 4 bases not matched to a gene; V was cut back by 4 bases and J by 2 bases. CDR3 nucleotide sequence: TGTGCCAGCAGCTACCGACTAGCGGGTAACACCGGGGAGCTGTTTTTT. Amino acids: CASSYRLAGNTGELFF.

This clone showed up just a few times. The V gene is TRBV9, the J gene TRBJ1-2, with 7 positions matching TRBD1. The V and J ends lost 0 bases and 8 bases, in that order; junction bases with no gene match: 7. CDR3 length: 14 amino acids. CDR1 and CDR2 from the germline V gene are SGDLS and YYNGEE. CDR3 bases: TGTGCCAGCAGCGTAGGGACAGGTAGGAGAGGCTACACCTTC. Protein sequence: CASSVGTGRRGYTF.

This chain connects TRBV6-4 to TRBJ2-1, with TRBD2 matching over 8 bases. There are 16 residues in the CDR3. J was trimmed by 2 bases and V by 4 bases; bases with no gene match: 7. The germline V gene encodes CDR1 MRHNA and CDR2 SNTAGT. Here the CDR3 DNA reads TGTGCCAGCAGTGCCGAGAGCGGGAGTGCCTACAATGAGCAGTTCTTC. The encoded protein is CASSAESGSAYNEQFF.

This clone came up a few times. The chain combines TRBV6-6 with TRBJ2-1; 8 positions agree with TRBD2. The CDR3 contains 15 residues. J was trimmed by 6 bases and V by 6 bases; bases with no gene match: 10. Germline CDR1 and CDR2: MNHNY and SVGAGI (reference sequence). CDR3 sequence: CASRPPAGEVNEQFF. DNA of the CDR3: TGTGCCAGCAGACCCCCAGCGGGAGAGGTCAATGAGCAGTTCTTC.

This clone was seen more than once but under ten times. This CDR3 reads CSVGEGGNEQYF. The CDR3 DNA reads as TGCAGCGTCGGTGAAGGGGGCAACGAGCAGTACTTC. This chain connects TRBV29-1 to TRBJ2-7; 7 bases align to TRBD1. Germline V gene sequence: CDR1 SQVTM, CDR2 ANQGSEA. This CDR3 has 12 residues. Trimming cost V 6 bases and J 5 bases; bases outside gene matches: 7.

This clone has more than one count but fewer than ten. The genes are TRBV5-6 and TRBJ2-5; a weak D match, TRBD1 (5 bases). From germline, CDR1 is SGHDT and CDR2 YYEEEE. V lost 4 bases and J lost 3, with 13 bases in between. The CDR3 length is 14 residues. The CDR3 nucleotides read TGTGCCAGCAGCCCCGGACATGATAAAGAGACCCAGTACTTC. Amino acids: CASSPGHDKETQYF. The full variable domain, in which reference TRBV5-6 and TRBJ2-5 provide the parts outside the CDR3, is DAGVTQSPTHLIKTRGQQVTLRCSPKSGHDTVSWYQQALGQGPQFIFQYYEEEERQRGNFPDRFSGHQFPNYSSELNVNALLLGDSALYLCASSPGHDKETQYFGPGTRLLVL.

This clone was seen once. The chain uses TRBV4-2 and TRBJ2-3, with 8 bases identical to TRBD2. Unmatched junction bases numbered 11, after V lost 1 base and J lost 5 bases. Germline V lookup: CDR1 LGHNA, CDR2 YNFKEQ. The length of the CDR3 is 17 residues. The CDR3, as DNA: TGTGCCAGCAGCCAAGGGGTGGGACTAGGAGGGGGAGATACGCAGTATTTT. It translates to CASSQGVGLGGGDTQYF.

This clone has just a few counts. This chain joins TRBV7-6 and TRBJ1-5, with D hard to call. The CDR3 covers 13 residues. V lost 5 bases and J lost 6, with 11 bases in between. Germline V gene sequence: CDR1 SGHVS, CDR2 FNYEAQ. CDR3 DNA: TGTGCCAGCAGCCAAGCCTTAAGTCAGCCCCAGCATTTT. It yields the protein CASSQALSQPQHF.

The J gene is TRBJ1-1, the V gene TRBV10-3; D gene unclear. V lost 10 bases, J lost 1 base, and 10 bases lay in between. Germline values: CDR1 ENHRY, CDR2 SYGVKD. There are 12 residues in the CDR3. This chain's CDR3 is CATQTRNTEAFF. For the CDR3, the DNA is TGTGCCACGCAAACCAGGAACACTGAAGCTTTCTTT.

There are a few counts of this clone. The chain is built from TRBV5-6 and TRBJ1-2; 9 bases match TRBD1. The CDR3 spans 16 residues. V was pared by 0 bases and J by 4 bases, with 7 bases of the junction left unmatched. Germline V lookup: CDR1 SGHDT, CDR2 YYEEEE. CDR3 bases: TGTGCCAGCAGCTTGGCGGGACAGGGAATCGCCTATGGCTACACCTTC. It encodes CASSLAGQGIAYGYTF.